The 28 T cell receptor beta chains given below trace back to one sample, sequenced in a study of shared clonotypes between healthy human individuals. Produced via immunoSEQ multiplex PCR; TCRdb's table is partial and in-frame only. The sample contains 150,000 to 200,000 clones, over 80% of which appear only once. Sequencing was carried out using naive CD4+ T cells sorted from blood. The subset denotes: CD45RA+ positively selected. The receptors were sampled from a woman in her 30s in good health.

The genes are TRBV27 and TRBJ2-1; D is perhaps TRBD1 (6 bases). CDR1 is MNHEY and CDR2 is SMNVEV in the germline V gene (reference sequence). The CDR3 covers 12 residues. V was shortened by 5 bases and J by 8 bases, with 10 bases between the two germline ends. CDR3 bases: TGTGCCAGCAGTAAACAGGGTTATGAGCAGTTCTTC. It codes for CASSKQGYEQFF.

V gene TRBV2 combines with J gene TRBJ2-7; either TRBD1 or TRBD2 may fit D (5 bases each). The CDR3 spans 14 residues. Germline-derived CDR1 and CDR2 are SNHLY and FYNNEI. The V gene lost 2 bases and the J gene lost 2 bases, with 10 bases spanning the gap. CDR3 sequence reads: CASSESEGPYEQYF. The DNA of the CDR3 is TGTGCCAGCAGTGAAAGTGAGGGGCCCTACGAGCAGTACTTC.

The V gene is TRBV19, the J gene TRBJ2-3, with 8 nucleotides matching TRBD2. J was trimmed by 0 bases and V by 3 bases; bases with no gene match: 8. The CDR3 has 17 amino acids. The V gene's germline CDR1 is LNHDA and CDR2 SQIVND (reference sequence). CDR3 sequence: CASSMWREARSTDTQYF. For the CDR3, the DNA is TGTGCCAGTAGTATGTGGCGGGAGGCCCGAAGCACAGATACGCAGTATTTT.

V gene TRBV7-2 combines with J gene TRBJ2-1; D not resolved. The CDR3 extends over 14 amino acids. CDR1 is SGHTA and CDR2 is FQGNSA in the germline V gene. The V and J ends lost 5 bases and 8 bases respectively, with 16 bases between them. CDR3 amino acids: CASSPSSLVHEQFF. The CDR3 DNA is TGTGCCAGCAGCCCGTCATCGTTAGTCCATGAGCAGTTCTTC.

This chain links TRBV19 with TRBJ2-5; D unclear. The germline V and J ends were trimmed by 3 bases and 3 bases, with 8 bases remaining between them. The CDR3 is 13 residues long. Looked up from germline, CDR1 is LNHDA and CDR2 is SQIVND (reference sequence). CDR3: CASSIRREETQYF. The CDR3 DNA reads TGTGCCAGTAGTATTCGCCGAGAAGAGACCCAGTACTTC.

The V call is TRBV2, the J call TRBJ2-3; 8 bases agree with TRBD1. Trimming removed 7 bases from V and 2 bases from J; junction bases left unmatched: 11. Germline V lookup: CDR1 SNHLY, CDR2 FYNNEI. The CDR3 covers 16 residues. The CDR3 region is CASIETPGQVTDTQYF. The CDR3 bases are TGTGCCAGCATAGAAACTCCGGGACAGGTCACAGATACGCAGTATTTT.

V usage is TRBV18 and J usage is TRBJ2-5; 9 nucleotides line up with TRBD1. The J call may be mistaken, given a closer DNA end match to TRBJ2-7. The CDR3 is 13 amino acids. The germline V gene encodes CDR1 KGHSH and CDR2 LQKENI. In DNA form, the CDR3 reads TGTGCCAGCTTGGCCGGGACAGGGAACGAGCAGTACTTC. Protein sequence: CASLAGTGNEQYF.

The J gene is TRBJ1-4, the V gene TRBV19; D unresolved. This CDR3 spans 13 amino acids. With 8 bases removed from V and 7 bases from J, the gap between germline ends came to 14 bases. The germline V gene encodes CDR1 LNHDA and CDR2 SQIVND (reference sequence). The CDR3: CASGTQGGEKLFF. The CDR3 nucleotides read TGTGCCAGTGGAACACAAGGAGGTGAAAAACTGTTTTTT. Filled out from reference TRBV19 and TRBJ1-4, the complete variable domain reads DGGITQSPKYLFRKEGQNVTLSCEQNLNHDAMYWYRQDPGQGLRLIYYSQIVNDFQKGDIAEGYSVSREKKESFPLTVTSAQKNPTAFYLCASGTQGGEKLFFGSGTQLSVL.

The rearrangement uses TRBV19 and TRBJ2-1; 7 bases map to TRBD1. V shed 5 bases and J 4 bases; nucleotides not matched to a gene: 11. The CDR3 totals 16 residues. In germline, CDR1 is LNHDA, CDR2 SQIVND (reference sequence). CDR3 region: CASSRNRGRGYNEQFF. In DNA form, the CDR3 reads TGTGCCAGTAGTCGAAACAGGGGAAGGGGTTACAATGAGCAGTTCTTC.

V usage is TRBV5-1 and J usage is TRBJ2-5; no firm D call. Trimming removed 2 bases at V and 5 bases at J, with 13 bases between. The CDR3 consists of 14 residues. Germline assignment: CDR1 SGHRS and CDR2 YFSETQ. CDR3 in amino acids: CASSLSVLQETQYF. The CDR3 coding sequence is TGCGCCAGCAGCTTATCCGTCCTCCAGGAGACCCAGTACTTC.

The rearrangement joins TRBV10-1 to TRBJ1-4, with 8 positions matching TRBD1. This CDR3 is built from 13 residues. CDR1 and CDR2 from the germline V gene are WNHNN and SYGVQD (reference sequence). Trimming took 1 base from V and 11 from J; bases not matched to a gene: 3. CDR3 sequence (DNA): TGCGCCAGCAGTGAGTGGACAGGGTCGAAACTGTTTTTT. Encoded protein: CASSEWTGSKLFF.

The chain carries TRBV5-1 and TRBJ2-5; 8 nucleotides match TRBD2. The tail of the sequence fits TRBJ2-7 better, so the J call may be wrong. CDR1 is SGHRS and CDR2 is YFSETQ in the germline V gene. This CDR3 has 16 amino acids. The CDR3 DNA reads TGCGCCAGCAGCTTGGGAGCTAGCGGGCTATCCTACGAGCAGTACTTC. This gives the protein CASSLGASGLSYEQYF.

This clone has a single count. The rearrangement uses TRBV19 and TRBJ1-1, with 9 bases identical to TRBD1. The CDR3 is 17 amino acids. With 6 bases clipped from V and 5 bases from J, the junction kept 16 bases outside the gene matches. Germline loops: CDR1 LNHDA, CDR2 SQIVND (reference sequence). The CDR3 spells CASRDSGWTGVGTEAFF. CDR3 in DNA: TGTGCCAGTAGAGATTCGGGGTGGACAGGGGTTGGGACTGAAGCTTTCTTT.

The rearrangement uses TRBV7-2 and TRBJ2-7; TRBD2 is a possible D gene (6 bases). Germline values: CDR1 SGHTA, CDR2 FQGNSA. CDR3 length: 19 amino acids. V lost 4 bases and J lost 9, with 34 bases in between. Here the CDR3 DNA reads TGTGCCAGCAGCTCCCGGACGTGGTCTGGGGACTCCAATCTAATGGGGCAGTACTTC. As protein: CASSSRTWSGDSNLMGQYF.

The rearrangement joins TRBV19 to TRBJ1-5, with D possibly TRBD1 on 5 matching bases. Germline V gene sequence: CDR1 LNHDA, CDR2 SQIVND (reference sequence). Trimming pared 3 bases from V and 3 bases from J, leaving 12 bases between. The CDR3 is 15 amino acids. The CDR3: CASSIHGAVNQPQHF. CDR3 sequence (DNA): TGTGCCAGTAGTATTCATGGGGCGGTCAATCAGCCCCAGCATTTT.

The chain employs TRBV29-1 and TRBJ2-7; D may be TRBD1 (6 bases). Looked up from germline, CDR1 is SQVTM and CDR2 is ANQGSEA. CDR3 size: 14 residues. V lost 7 bases and J 2 bases, leaving 18 bases between the germline ends. CDR3 sequence (DNA): TGCAGCGCTACCCAGACAGGCCATACCTACGAGCAGTACTTC. This gives the protein CSATQTGHTYEQYF.

The chain uses TRBV25-1 and TRBJ1-4, with a possible D match to TRBD1 (6 bases). CDR1 and CDR2 (germline): MGHDK, SYGVNS. Trimming left V 7 bases short and J 3 bases short, with 15 bases between. The CDR3 length is 15 residues. The CDR3 region is CASIPGGAPNEKLFF. The CDR3 bases are TGTGCCAGCATTCCGGGGGGGGCACCTAATGAAAAACTGTTTTTT.

The rearrangement uses TRBV4-1 and TRBJ2-5, with D tentatively TRBD2 (6 bases). The J call is uncertain, as TRBJ2-7 better fits the DNA end. The length of the CDR3 is 18 residues. Germline V gene data show CDR1 as MGHRA and CDR2 as YSYEKL. In DNA, the CDR3 is TGCGCCAGCAGCTACACTCGTCGGAGGGCCAGGGCAAGGTACGAGCAGTACTTC. This translates into CASSYTRRRARARYEQYF.

This chain links TRBV7-7 with TRBJ2-2, with 10 bases matching TRBD1. The CDR3 runs 16 residues. With V trimmed by 1 base and J by 3 bases, 2 bases remained unmatched. From germline, CDR1 is SSHAT and CDR2 FNYEAQ (reference sequence). Here the CDR3 reads CASSLEGQGDTGELFF. CDR3 nucleotide sequence: TGTGCCAGCAGCTTAGAAGGACAGGGGGACACCGGGGAGCTGTTTTTT.

Written as DNA, the CDR3 is TGTGCCAGCAGTTACGCGGGAGGAGGCTCCTACAATGAGCAGTTCTTC. Amino acid sequence: CASSYAGGGSYNEQFF. The chain combines TRBV6-5 with TRBJ2-1; 8 bases align to TRBD2. CDR1 and CDR2 (germline): MNHEY, SVGAGI. V dropped 2 bases and J dropped 0; count of bases not matched to a gene: 3. The CDR3 has 16 amino acids.

The chain carries TRBV30 and TRBJ1-2; a possible D gene is TRBD1 (5 bases). Trimming pared 3 bases from V and 4 bases from J, leaving 21 bases between. CDR1 and CDR2 (germline): GTSNPN, SVGIG (reference sequence). This CDR3 has 16 amino acids. As DNA, the CDR3 is TGTGCCTGGAGCGTACCAGGAAAGGGGTTCCTCTATGGCTACACCTTC. Translated, it gives CAWSVPGKGFLYGYTF.

This clone appeared once. The DNA of the CDR3 is TGTGCCAGTAGTCTTAGCACAACAGAGATGAACACTGAAGCTTTCTTT. Translating it yields CASSLSTTEMNTEAFF. The gene calls are TRBV19 and TRBJ1-1; D gene unclear. Germline assignment: CDR1 LNHDA and CDR2 SQIVND (reference sequence). The V gene lost 5 bases and the J gene lost 0 bases, with 16 bases spanning the gap. This CDR3 has 16 residues.

This chain connects TRBV10-1 to TRBJ2-7; 8 bases are shared with TRBD2. Trimming cost V 4 bases and J 1 base; bases outside gene matches: 9. The CDR3 has 16 residues. Germline CDR1 WNHNN, CDR2 SYGVQD (reference sequence). CDR3: CASSGAGTSGSYEQYF. CDR3 bases: TGCGCCAGCAGTGGGGCCGGGACTAGTGGGTCCTACGAGCAGTACTTC.

The CDR3 loop reads CASSLGLGTFYEQYF. The CDR3 coding sequence is TGTGCCAGCAGCTTAGGTCTTGGGACATTCTACGAGCAGTACTTC. The gene calls are TRBV11-2 and TRBJ2-7, with D maybe TRBD1 (6 bases). The V and J ends lost 1 base and 3 bases respectively, with 13 bases between them. The CDR3 length is 15 residues. CDR1 is SGHAT and CDR2 is FQNNGV in the germline V gene.

The chain employs TRBV9 and TRBJ1-2; 9 positions agree with TRBD1. The CDR3 runs 13 residues. J gave up 8 bases and V 4 bases, and 6 bases lay outside the gene matches. Germline V CDR1 and CDR2: SGDLS, YYNGEE. The CDR3 DNA follows: TGTGCCAGCAGCCCGCGGACAGGGGAAGGCTACACCTTC. The encoded protein is CASSPRTGEGYTF.

The chain couples TRBV18 to TRBJ1-2, with D uncertain. This CDR3 has 11 amino acids. In germline, CDR1 is KGHSH, CDR2 LQKENI. Trimming shortened V by 4 bases and J by 7 bases, and 7 bases separated the two germline ends. CDR3 coding DNA: TGTGCCAGCTCACTAGACGTTGGCTACACCTTC. The encoded protein is CASSLDVGYTF.

The chain combines TRBV7-6 with TRBJ2-3; D unclear. The CDR3 extends over 12 amino acids. Deletions cut 4 bases from V and 3 bases from J, with 5 bases between. Germline assignment: CDR1 SGHVS and CDR2 FNYEAQ. The CDR3 DNA reads as TGTGCCAGCAGCTCGCCGACAGATACGCAGTATTTT. Translated, it gives CASSSPTDTQYF.

The V gene is TRBV5-1, the J gene TRBJ1-1; TRBD1 might be the D (6 bases). This CDR3 is built from 14 residues. V was clipped by 4 bases and J by 3 bases, with 13 bases between them. Looked up from germline, CDR1 is SGHRS and CDR2 is YFSETQ. The CDR3 loop is CASSPQGPYTEAFF. The CDR3 DNA follows: TGCGCCAGCAGCCCTCAGGGGCCTTACACTGAAGCTTTCTTT. Supplemented by reference TRBV5-1 and TRBJ1-1, the full variable domain reads KAGVTQTPRYLIKTRGQQVTLSCSPISGHRSVSWYQQTPGQGLQFLFEYFSETQRNKGNFPGRFSGRQFSNSRSEMNVSTLELGDSALYLCASSPQGPYTEAFFGQGTRLTVV.